This TCR beta chain was captured by sequencing in a study of blood T cell repertoires in COVID-19. Study information: Acute and convalescent COVID-19 samples came from the United States, Italy and Spain. Sources were T cells, B-cell-depleted T cells, or PBMCs; the material itself was cDNA or gDNA.

Sequencing was performed with immunoSEQ multiplex PCR; in TCRdb, only in-frame clones are kept and a portion is missing. The sample shows approximately 220,000 clones, 85% of them seen only once. J was trimmed by 7 bases and V by 0 bases; bases with no gene match: 14. This CDR3 spans 18 amino acids. Looked up from germline, CDR1 is LGHDT and CDR2 is YNNKEL (reference sequence). Participants spanned ages roughly 18 to 95 years and resided in 20 to 25 US areas. For recovered donors of Cohort 3, there were two negative PCRs, clearance, or symptom resolution. The sample comprised PBMCs or T cells enriched from blood (not recorded which). This sequence was found in a man aged 35 to 55 who had recovered from COVID-19. V and J are TRBV3-1 (or the pseudogene TRBV3-2) and TRBJ1-4; 7 bases are shared with TRBD1. The DNA of the CDR3 is TGTGCCAGCAGCCAAGATCATCTGTCGACAGGGCGGGTTGAAAAACTGTTTTTT. It codes for CASSQDHLSTGRVEKLFF.